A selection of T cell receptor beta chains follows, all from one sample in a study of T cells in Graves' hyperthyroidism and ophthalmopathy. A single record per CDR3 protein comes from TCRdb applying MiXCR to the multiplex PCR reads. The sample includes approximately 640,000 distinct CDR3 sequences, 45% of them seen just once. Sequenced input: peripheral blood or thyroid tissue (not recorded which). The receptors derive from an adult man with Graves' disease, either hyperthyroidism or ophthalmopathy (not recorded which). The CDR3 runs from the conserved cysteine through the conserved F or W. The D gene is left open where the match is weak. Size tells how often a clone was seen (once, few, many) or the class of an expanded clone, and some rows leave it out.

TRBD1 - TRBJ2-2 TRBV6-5 CASRLQGLTGELVF TGTGCCAGCAGGTTACAGGGGCTCACCGGGGAGCTGGTTTTT
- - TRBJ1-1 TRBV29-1 CVAGRAEAFF TGCGTGGCGGGCAGGGCTGAAGCTTTCTTT
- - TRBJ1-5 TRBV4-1 CASSQGWGIGNQPQHF TGCGCCAGCAGCCAAGGGTGGGGGATCGGGAATCAGCCCCAGCATTTT
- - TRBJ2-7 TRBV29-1 CSGAGIGGEQYF TGCAGCGGTGCCGGGATAGGAGGCGAGCAGTACTTC
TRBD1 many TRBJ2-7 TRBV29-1 CSALTGGAGEQYF TGCAGCGCTTTGACAGGGGGCGCGGGCGAGCAGTACTTC
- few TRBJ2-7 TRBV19 CASSMAGLLSYEQYF TGTGCCAGTAGTATGGCAGGACTCCTCTCCTACGAGCAGTACTTC
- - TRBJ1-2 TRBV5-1 CASIGDRTATF TGCGCCAGCATCGGGGACCGGACGGCAACCTTC
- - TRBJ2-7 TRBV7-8 CASSGRGAHEQYF TGTGCCAGCAGCGGACGGGGGGCCCACGAGCAGTACTTC
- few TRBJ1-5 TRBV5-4 CASSPHPNQPQHF TGTGCCAGCAGCCCCCACCCTAATCAGCCCCAGCATTTT
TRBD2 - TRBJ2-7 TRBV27 CASSPYTRGRGDEQYF TGTGCCAGCAGTCCGTATACACGGGGGAGGGGCGACGAGCAGTACTTC
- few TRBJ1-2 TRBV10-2 CASSLALNNYGYTF TGCGCCAGCAGTTTGGCTCTAAACAACTATGGCTACACCTTC
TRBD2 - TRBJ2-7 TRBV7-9 CAGSISGTSGYEQYF TGTGCCGGCAGCATCTCCGGGACTAGCGGCTACGAGCAGTACTTC
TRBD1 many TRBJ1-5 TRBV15 CATSRDSTGRDQPQHF TGTGCCACCAGCAGAGATTCGACAGGGCGGGATCAGCCCCAGCATTTT
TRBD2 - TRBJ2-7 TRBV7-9 CASSLGAGVRAYEQYF TGTGCCAGCAGCTTAGGTGCGGGAGTTCGCGCTTACGAGCAGTACTTC
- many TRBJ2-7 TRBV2 CASSETGGGYEQYF TGTGCCAGCAGTGAAACAGGAGGGGGTTACGAGCAGTACTTC
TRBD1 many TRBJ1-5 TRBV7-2 CASSFDRGSNQPQHF TGTGCCAGCAGCTTTGACAGGGGGAGCAATCAGCCCCAGCATTTT
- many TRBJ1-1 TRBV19 CASSIGRGNTEAFF TGTGCCAGTAGTATAGGGAGGGGTAACACTGAAGCTTTCTTT
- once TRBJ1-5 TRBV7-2 CASSSTDYSNQPQHF TGTGCCAGCAGCTCGACAGATTATAGCAATCAGCCCCAGCATTTT
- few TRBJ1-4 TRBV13 CASSSWYEKLFF TGTGCCAGCAGTTCGTGGTATGAAAAACTGTTTTTT
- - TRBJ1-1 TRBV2 CASRGTKQAPEAFF TGTGCCAGCAGAGGAACAAAACAGGCCCCTGAAGCTTTCTTT
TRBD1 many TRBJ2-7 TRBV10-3 CAAKGQGGDEQYF TGTGCCGCGAAGGGACAGGGGGGCGACGAGCAGTACTTC
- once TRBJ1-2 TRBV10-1 CASTTDRYTF TGCGCCAGCACGACAGATCGCTACACCTTC
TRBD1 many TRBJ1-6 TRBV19 CATRQGSSYNSPLHF TGTGCCACCCGACAGGGAAGCTCCTATAATTCACCCCTCCACTTT
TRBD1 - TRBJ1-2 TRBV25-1 CASSRTGFDYTF TGTGCCAGCAGTAGGACAGGATTCGACTACACCTTC
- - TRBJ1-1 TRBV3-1 CASSQDLVNTEAFF TGTGCCAGCAGCCAAGATTTGGTGAACACTGAAGCTTTCTTT
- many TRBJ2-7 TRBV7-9 CASSATYEQYF TGTGCCAGCAGCGCTACCTACGAGCAGTACTTC
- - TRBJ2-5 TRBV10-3 CASSIGTAETQYF TGTGCCAGCAGTATAGGAACCGCAGAGACCCAGTACTTC
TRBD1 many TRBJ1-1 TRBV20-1 CSAVQGLSTEAFF TGCAGTGCGGTACAGGGGTTGAGCACTGAAGCTTTCTTT
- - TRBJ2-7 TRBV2 CAWRGLRQRNYEQYF TGTGCCTGGAGGGGGCTTCGACAGCGTAACTACGAGCAGTACTTC
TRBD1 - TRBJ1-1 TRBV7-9 CASSQRQGDEAFF TGTGCCAGCAGCCAAAGACAGGGTGACGAAGCTTTCTTT
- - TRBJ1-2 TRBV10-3 CAISDSNTNYGYTF TGTGCCATCAGTGATTCGAATACTAACTATGGCTACACCTTC
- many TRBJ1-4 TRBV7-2 CASSPGVVNEKLFF TGTGCCAGCAGCCCAGGGGTCGTTAATGAAAAACTGTTTTTT
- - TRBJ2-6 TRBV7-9 CASSSPTPGRGANVLTF TGTGCCAGCAGCTCCCCCACCCCGGGGCGGGGGGCCAACGTCCTGACTTTC
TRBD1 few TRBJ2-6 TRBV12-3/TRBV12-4 CASSLVWDSSPPGANVLTF TGTGCCAGCAGTCTCGTGTGGGACAGTTCTCCTCCTGGGGCCAACGTCCTGACTTTC
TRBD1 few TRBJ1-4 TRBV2 CASSGYRGITNEKLFF TGTGCCAGCAGCGGGTACAGGGGAATTACTAATGAAAAACTGTTTTTT
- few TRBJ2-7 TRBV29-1 CSVAVGIYEQYF TGCAGCGTTGCGGTGGGCATCTACGAGCAGTACTTC
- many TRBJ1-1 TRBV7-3 CASSWGGGAEAFF TGTGCCAGCAGCTGGGGAGGGGGAGCTGAAGCTTTCTTT
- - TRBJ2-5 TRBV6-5 CASSYDWYQETQYF TGTGCCAGCAGTTACGACTGGTACCAAGAGACCCAGTACTTC
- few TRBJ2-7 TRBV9 CASSQWQGEGEQYF TGTGCCAGCAGCCAGTGGCAGGGTGAAGGCGAGCAGTACTTC
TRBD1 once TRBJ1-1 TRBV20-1 CSAGVLGTGTYAFF TGCAGTGCTGGGGTGCTTGGGACAGGGACCTATGCTTTCTTT
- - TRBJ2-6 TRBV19 CASSILERGANVLTF TGTGCCAGTAGTATCCTGGAGAGGGGGGCCAACGTCCTGACTTTC
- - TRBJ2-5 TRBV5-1 CASRNLGETQYF TGCGCCAGCAGGAATCTAGGGGAGACCCAGTACTTC
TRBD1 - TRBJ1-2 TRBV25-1 CATGTGYGGYTF TGTGCCACAGGGACAGGGTACGGTGGCTACACCTTC
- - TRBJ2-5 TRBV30 CAWSVIKGETQYF TGTGCCTGGAGTGTGATTAAGGGCGAGACCCAGTACTTC
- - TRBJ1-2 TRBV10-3 CAISVRQTDGYTF TGTGCCATCAGTGTGAGGCAGACAGATGGCTACACCTTC
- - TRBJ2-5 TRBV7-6 CASSVLQGKETQYF TGTGCCAGCAGCGTACTCCAGGGGAAAGAGACCCAGTACTTC
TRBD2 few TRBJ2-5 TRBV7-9 CASSLELAGGLLETQYF TGTGCCAGCAGCTTGGAACTAGCGGGAGGGCTCCTAGAGACCCAGTACTTC
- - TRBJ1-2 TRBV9 CASSGDQNYGYTF TGTGCCAGCAGCGGAGACCAGAACTATGGCTACACCTTC
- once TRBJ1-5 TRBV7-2 CASSQDLPRGIGQPQHF TGTGCCAGCAGCCAAGACTTACCCAGGGGCATAGGTCAGCCCCAGCATTTT
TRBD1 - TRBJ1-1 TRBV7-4 CASRLTGGMYTEAFF TGTGCCAGCAGACTTACAGGGGGTATGTACACTGAAGCTTTCTTT
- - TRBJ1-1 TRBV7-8 CASSLELTGRNTEAFF TGTGCCAGCAGCTTAGAACTTACAGGGAGGAACACTGAAGCTTTCTTT